The sequence of this T cell receptor (beta chain) was determined in a study of blood T cell repertoires in COVID-19. Repertoires were generated with immunoSEQ multiplex PCR, while TCRdb's copy carries only in-frame clones and drops some. The table shows some 220,000 clones, with roughly nine tenths occurring only once. The trim removed 6 bases at V and 6 bases at J, leaving 7 bases unmatched. The CDR3 is 14 residues long. Looked up from germline, CDR1 is MNHNS and CDR2 is SASEGT. The clonotype comes from a woman younger than 45 who had recovered from COVID-19. The specimen was PBMCs or T cells enriched from blood (not recorded which). The chain combines TRBV6-1 with TRBJ1-4; 7 positions match TRBD1. CDR3 sequence reads: CASSSGQWDEKLFF. The CDR3 DNA sequence: TGTGCCAGCAGCTCGGGACAGTGGGATGAAAAACTGTTTTTT.